The clone carrying this T cell receptor (beta chain) was counted at least ten times. Antigen specificity is unknown. Trimming removed 2 bases from V and 4 bases from J; junction bases left unmatched: 11. The CDR3 covers 18 residues. CDR1 is MNHNS and CDR2 is SASEGT in the germline V gene. The cDNA came from 5'RACE with 10-nucleotide random UMIs. One entry per CDR3 protein, called by TCRdb with MiXCR from the 5' RACE reads. This table has about 49,000 distinct CDR3 sequences, more than 8.5% appearing once. The time point here: longitudinal time-point 1 (baseline). This sample is part of a study of neurological immune-mediated disorders. Study-wide results and limits: Because no CDR3 amino acid sequences were shared across subjects by expanded clones, private repertoires were suggested in all groups.

Sequencing used PBMCs. This receptor was identified in a woman in her forties in good health. This sequence joins TRBV6-1 and TRBJ2-5; TRBD1 aligns across 12 bases. CDR3 residues: CASSESRDRGHLRETQYF. In DNA, the CDR3 is TGTGCCAGCAGTGAAAGCCGGGACAGGGGGCATCTTCGAGAGACCCAGTACTTC.